This T cell receptor beta chain was captured by sequencing in a study of CXCR3-negative and CXCR3-positive naive CD8 T cells. Study-level results: CXCR3-expressing naive cells carried TRB CDR3s more hydrophobic than those of CXCR3-negative naive cells.

CDR3 length: 15 residues. Each CD8+ T cell subset was sorted in triplicate, around 300,000 cells each. The TRB libraries of cDNA were built by UMI-labeled 5' RACE. TCRdb derives one entry per CDR3 protein from the 5' RACE reads, leaving out DNA. The sample spans around 120,000 distinct CDR3 sequences; the ten largest clones claim approximately 0.54%. To note about this clonotype: The antigen is not known.

V is TRBV23-1 and J is TRBJ1-5. TRBV23-1 is an ORF, and what it does is uncertain. The sequence derives from a human donor in good health. Some clones in this sample may be carry-over from other donors' samples. Sequencing was done on a sample of naive CXCR3+ CD8+ T cells from blood. Documented subset: CD45RO-CCR7+CD27+CD95- naive CD8+ T cells expressing CXCR3 (TNR3+). CDR3 amino acids: CASSQSRSPNQPQHF.